The subject of this entry is one TCR beta chain. This sample is part of a study of T cells in Graves' hyperthyroidism and ophthalmopathy. The germline gives CDR1 ENHRY, CDR2 SYGVKD. This CDR3 has 14 amino acids. The ends were cut back, 7 bases at V and 2 bases at J, with 11 bases in the middle. The TCR beta CDR3 regions underwent amplification using RNA transcripts as the source. TCR CDR3 underwent first-round RT-PCR with the HTBI primer set. TCRdb ran MiXCR on the multiplex PCR reads and lists one entry per CDR3 protein. The sample has a few hundred thousand distinct CDR3 sequences; roughly 13% are singletons.

The sequence was collected from a young woman with Graves' hyperthyroidism. The V and J genes are TRBV10-3 and TRBJ2-2; no firm D call. The sequencing sample was made of blood. CDR3 sequence: CAITPAGNTGELFF. The DNA of the CDR3 is TGTGCCATCACCCCCGCAGGAAACACCGGGGAGCTGTTTTTT.